The 15 T cell receptor beta chains below were found in one sample sequenced in a study of T cells after yellow fever vaccination (dated by TCRdb to between 2018 and 2020). Library generation was performed with 5' RACE. These reads were obtained on an Illumina HiSeq 2500. TCRdb itself trimmed the public reads at Q25 with fastp, ran MiXCR and retained productive beta chains. Each CDR3 protein gets just one entry, which takes the most common genes and DNA from the rows behind it. The table for this sample lists some 600,000 distinct CDR3 sequences; less than 20% of them were counted only once. Together, the top ten hold roughly 17% of the sample. The treatment or condition tag for this specimen amounts to: live attenuated yellow fever vaccine strain. The specimen was PBMCs, collected 5 days after the first yellow fever vaccination. All receptors come from a man between 18 and 29 years old who received the YFV17D yellow fever vaccine.

This sequence joins TRBV4-2 and TRBJ2-7; 9 nucleotides agree with TRBD2. Unmatched junction bases numbered 7, after V lost 1 base and J lost 0 bases. The CDR3 length is 17 residues. The germline gives CDR1 LGHNA, CDR2 YNFKEQ. CDR3 protein: CASSQGWRGGSSYEQYF. The CDR3, as DNA: TGTGCCAGCAGCCAAGGATGGCGGGGGGGGAGCTCCTACGAGCAGTACTTC.

The rearrangement joins TRBV4-3 to TRBJ2-7; maybe TRBD1 (6 bases). The CDR3 totals 14 residues. Trimming shortened V by 5 bases and J by 5 bases, and 16 bases separated the two germline ends. Looked up from germline, CDR1 is LGHNA and CDR2 is YSLEER. Here the CDR3 reads CASSSRQVGDEQYF. DNA of the CDR3: TGCGCCAGCAGCTCCCGACAGGTCGGGGACGAGCAGTACTTC.

This clonotype was observed a few times. The J gene is TRBJ1-2, the V gene TRBV5-8; 8 bases map to TRBD1. The CDR3 extends over 15 amino acids. Per germline, CDR1 SGHTS and CDR2 YDEGEE. With V trimmed by 4 bases and J by 7 bases, 12 bases remained unmatched. In DNA form, the CDR3 reads TGTGCCAGCAGCCTGAGGGACAGGCCAATATCTGGCTACACCTTC. Translation: CASSLRDRPISGYTF. Full variable domain (missing parts from reference TRBV5-8 and TRBJ1-2): EAGVTQSPTHLIKTRGQQATLRCSPISGHTSVYWYQQALGLGLQFLLWYDEGEERNRGNFPPRFSGRQFPNYSSELNVNALELEDSALYLCASSLRDRPISGYTFGSGTRLTVV.

This clonotype was picked up a small number of times. The chain couples TRBV11-2 to TRBJ1-2; D gene ambiguous. CDR3 length: 12 amino acids. The V gene lost 0 bases and the J gene lost 6 bases, with 5 bases spanning the gap. Looked up from germline, CDR1 is SGHAT and CDR2 is FQNNGV. CDR3 nucleotide sequence: TGTGCCAGCAGCTTAGATCGTCATGGCTACACCTTC. Amino acid sequence: CASSLDRHGYTF.

This clonotype has just a few counts. The chain couples TRBV5-1 to TRBJ2-7; perhaps TRBD1 as D (7 bases). Trimming pared 0 bases from V and 2 bases from J, leaving 12 bases between. Germline CDR1 reads SGHRS; CDR2 reads YFSETQ. The CDR3 is made up of 15 amino acids. DNA for the CDR3: TGCGCCAGCAGCTTGGGACAGGGACTCCCCTACGAGCAGTACTTC. It yields the protein CASSLGQGLPYEQYF.

This clonotype came up a few times. The chain uses TRBV6-5 and TRBJ1-2; weak D call: TRBD1 (5 bases). Trimming pared 0 bases from V and 3 bases from J, leaving 17 bases between. The length of the CDR3 is 17 residues. Germline CDR1 and CDR2: MNHEY and SVGAGI. CDR3 residues: CASSYSVGAGVDYGYTF. Here the CDR3 DNA reads TGTGCCAGCAGTTACTCAGTAGGGGCGGGGGTCGACTATGGCTACACCTTC.

The chain carries TRBV10-3 and TRBJ2-7, with D unresolved. V lost 4 bases and J lost 0, with 22 bases in between. The CDR3 covers 18 residues. Germline V lookup: CDR1 ENHRY, CDR2 SYGVKD. This chain's CDR3 is CAISGPRKELKSSYEQYF. CDR3 DNA: TGTGCCATCAGTGGTCCACGGAAAGAACTGAAAAGCTCCTACGAGCAGTACTTC.

On this clonotype: Given the absence of the conserved phenylalanine or tryptophan at the CDR3 end, a read error is likely. The V and J genes are TRBV6-2 or TRBV6-3 and TRBJ2-1; D unresolved. CDR1 is MNHEY and CDR2 is SVGEGT in the germline V gene. V dropped 4 bases and J dropped 0 bases, with 4 bases sitting between them. CDR3 size: 13 residues. The CDR3 nucleotides are TGTGCCAGCAGTTCTAGCTCCTACAATGAGCAGTTCCTT. Translated: CASSSSSYNEQFL.

The V gene is TRBV3-1, the J gene TRBJ2-2; D is possibly TRBD1 (5 bases). Deletions cut 4 bases from V and 3 bases from J, with 18 bases between. The CDR3 consists of 17 residues. Germline CDR1 is LGHDT and CDR2 is YNNKEL (reference sequence). CDR3 DNA: TGTGCCAGCAGCCGCCCCCGATCCGACAGACACACCGGGGAGCTGTTTTTT. It encodes CASSRPRSDRHTGELFF.

V usage is TRBV18 and J usage is TRBJ2-5; the D gene could be TRBD1 or TRBD2 (6 bases each). The CDR3 runs 16 residues. V lost 1 base and J 3 bases, leaving 15 bases between the germline ends. Per germline, CDR1 KGHSH and CDR2 LQKENI. The CDR3 protein is CASSPRSGAREETQYF. CDR3 sequence (DNA): TGTGCCAGCTCACCACGATCGGGGGCGAGGGAAGAGACCCAGTACTTC.

The genes are TRBV6-5 and TRBJ2-2, with D unclear. This CDR3 contains 16 residues. The V and J ends lost 0 bases and 5 bases respectively, with 13 bases between them. The V gene's germline CDR1 is MNHEY and CDR2 SVGAGI. This chain's CDR3 is CASSYSSPILTGELFF. CDR3 nucleotide sequence: TGTGCCAGCAGTTACTCGTCCCCGATCCTTACCGGGGAGCTGTTTTTT.

The rearrangement uses TRBV5-4 and TRBJ2-2; 8 nucleotides align to TRBD1. Trimming took 0 bases from V and 7 from J; bases not matched to a gene: 14. Germline V CDR1 and CDR2: SGHNT, YYREEE (reference sequence). The CDR3 is 18 residues long. The CDR3 nucleotides read TGTGCCAGCAGCTTGGGACCCACGGCAGGGGGCGAACGCGGGGAGCTGTTTTTT. This codes for CASSLGPTAGGERGELFF.

This clonotype was observed once. The gene calls are TRBV27 and TRBJ1-5; D is undetermined. CDR1 and CDR2 from the germline V gene are MNHEY and SMNVEV (reference sequence). The V end was cut by 2 bases, the J end by 5 bases, with 10 bases between. The CDR3 totals 14 residues. The chain's CDR3 is CASSLTRAYQPQHF. The DNA for the CDR3 is TGTGCCAGCAGTTTAACGCGCGCTTATCAGCCCCAGCATTTT.

This clonotype turned up a few times. The CDR3 here is CASSPGQGAKLTPLHF. CDR3 sequence (DNA): TGTGCCAGCTCTCCGGGACAGGGGGCTAAGTTGACACCCCTCCACTTT. The chain uses TRBV18 and TRBJ1-6; the match to TRBD1 covers 12 bases. Germline V lookup: CDR1 KGHSH, CDR2 LQKENI. The trim removed 6 bases at V and 11 bases at J, leaving 11 bases unmatched. CDR3 length equals 16 residues.

The chain uses TRBV6-2 or TRBV6-3 and TRBJ2-7; D might be TRBD2 (5 bases). This CDR3 is 14 amino acids long. Trimming left V 2 bases short and J 6 bases short, with 14 bases between. CDR1 is MNHEY and CDR2 is SVGEGT in the germline V gene. The chain's CDR3 is CASSYSPGRVEQYV. As DNA, the CDR3 is TGTGCCAGCAGTTACAGTCCGGGGAGAGTCGAGCAGTACGTC.